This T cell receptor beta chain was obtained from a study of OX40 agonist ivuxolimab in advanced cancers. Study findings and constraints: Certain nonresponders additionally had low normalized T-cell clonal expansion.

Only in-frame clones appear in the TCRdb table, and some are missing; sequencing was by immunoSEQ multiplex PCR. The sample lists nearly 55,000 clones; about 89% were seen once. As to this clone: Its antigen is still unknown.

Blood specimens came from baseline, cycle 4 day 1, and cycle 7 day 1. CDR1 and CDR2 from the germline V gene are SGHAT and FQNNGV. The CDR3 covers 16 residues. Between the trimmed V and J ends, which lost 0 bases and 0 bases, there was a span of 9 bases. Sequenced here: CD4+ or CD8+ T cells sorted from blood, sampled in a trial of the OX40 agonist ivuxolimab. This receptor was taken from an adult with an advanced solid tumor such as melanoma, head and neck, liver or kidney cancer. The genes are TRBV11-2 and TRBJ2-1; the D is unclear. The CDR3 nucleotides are TGTGCCAGCAGCTTAGAACGGCTCAGCTCCTACAATGAGCAGTTCTTC. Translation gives CASSLERLSSYNEQFF. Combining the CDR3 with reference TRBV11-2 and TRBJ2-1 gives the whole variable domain EAGVAQSPRYKIIEKRQSVAFWCNPISGHATLYWYQQILGQGPKLLIQFQNNGVVDDSQLPKDRFSAERLKGVDSTLKIQPAKLEDSAVYLCASSLERLSSYNEQFFGPGTRLTVL.